Reported below is one T cell receptor (beta chain). Its antigen remains unknown. The CDR3 is made up of 19 amino acids. Germline CDR1 is SNHLY and CDR2 is FYNNEI. Trimming at V came to 4 bases and at J to 5 bases, leaving 21 bases not matched to a gene. TCRdb re-analysed the 5' RACE reads in MiXCR, keeping a single row per CDR3 protein. The table includes about 190,000 distinct CDR3 sequences, 15% to 20% detected once. This record comes from a study of identical twins. Regarding the study as a whole: Out-of-frame alpha sequences shared between twins exhibited an excess of low generation probability.

These data also featured in a second study, about T cells expressing NK-cell markers. That study reports: The study sequenced eight donors, seven HCMV-seropositive and one seronegative. There were several donors in whom these clonotypes also led the CD3+CD56-NKG2C+ fraction.

The genes are TRBV2 and TRBJ1-1; TRBD1 aligns across 8 bases. This TCR derives from a woman aged 18-35 years in good health. The sample taken for sequencing was CD8+ T cells sorted from blood. This chain's CDR3 is CASSGPGTGRGAAGTEAFF. The CDR3 nucleotides are TGTGCCAGCAGTGGTCCGGGGACAGGAAGGGGAGCGGCGGGAACTGAAGCTTTCTTT.